These 19 T cell receptor beta chains share one sample of origin, sequenced in a study of early T cells in non-severe SARS-CoV-2 infection. MiXCR, run by TCRdb on the 5' RACE reads, gives a single entry per CDR3 protein. The top ten hold over 2% of the sample, which has 85,000 to 100,000 distinct CDR3 sequences, 13% seen once. Sequencing input: whole blood. These receptors were taken from an adult who was a healthcare worker with PCR-confirmed SARS-CoV-2 infection or an uninfected control (not recorded which).

At least ten counts were recorded for this clonotype. The J gene is TRBJ2-5, the V gene TRBV7-9; TRBD1 aligns across 9 bases. From germline, CDR1 is SEHNR and CDR2 FQNEAQ (reference sequence). Trimming took 4 bases from V and 2 from J; bases not matched to a gene: 5. The CDR3 contains 15 residues. The CDR3 reads CASSSDRGQQETQYF. The CDR3 bases are TGTGCCAGCAGCTCGGACAGGGGTCAACAAGAGACCCAGTACTTC.

The table lists this clonotype with a few counts. Written as DNA, the CDR3 is TGTGCCAGCAGCTTCGGGGGACAGGGCGGTTCACCCCTCCACTTT. This translates into CASSFGGQGGSPLHF. The rearrangement uses TRBV7-2 and TRBJ1-6, with 9 bases fitting TRBD1. CDR1 and CDR2 (germline): SGHTA, FQGNSA. CDR3 size: 15 residues. With V trimmed by 3 bases and J by 9 bases, 6 bases remained unmatched.

This clonotype was detected only a few times. The gene calls are TRBV13 and TRBJ2-1, with a possible D match to TRBD1 (5 bases). The CDR3 runs to 15 residues. From germline, CDR1 is PRHDT and CDR2 FYEKMQ (reference sequence). Trimming pared 4 bases from V and 6 bases from J, leaving 16 bases between. The CDR3 region has the DNA TGTGCCAGCAGCTCGCGAAAAAGACAGAGCAATGAGCAGTTCTTC. Amino acids: CASSSRKRQSNEQFF.

There are a few counts of this clonotype. The J gene is TRBJ2-7, the V gene TRBV11-2, with 8 bases that match TRBD2. The CDR3 is 15 residues long. The V gene's germline CDR1 is SGHAT and CDR2 FQNNGV. After removal of 4 bases from V and 0 bases from J, the junction contained 5 bases not matched to a gene. The DNA for the CDR3 is TGTGCCAGCAGCTGGAGCGGGGGCCCCTCCTACGAGCAGTACTTC. Its protein product is CASSWSGGPSYEQYF.

In this sample, this clonotype turned up once. This clone may be a read error of a much larger clone one base away. This chain uses TRBV3-1 with TRBJ1-1; D perhaps matches TRBD1 (5 bases). Trimming removed 0 bases from V and 5 bases from J, with 10 bases in between. The V gene's germline CDR1 is LGHDT and CDR2 YNNKEL (reference sequence). The CDR3 consists of 14 residues. CDR3 protein: CASSQDGGATEAFF. CDR3 nucleotides: TGTGCCAGCAGCCAAGACGGAGGGGCGACTGAAGCTTTCTTT.

This clonotype appeared many times. The chain combines TRBV20-1 with TRBJ2-1, with D perhaps assigned TRBD1 or TRBD2 (5 bases each). V lost 5 bases, J lost 6 bases, and 20 bases lay in between. The CDR3 is made up of 15 amino acids. The V gene's germline CDR1 is DFQATT and CDR2 SNEGSKA (reference sequence). CDR3 protein: CSAPNPQERGNEQFF. In DNA form, the CDR3 reads TGCAGTGCTCCAAACCCACAGGAACGGGGCAATGAGCAGTTCTTC.

This clonotype was seen more than once but under ten times. The chain employs TRBV6-2 or TRBV6-3 and TRBJ2-7; possible D gene TRBD1, 6 bases. This CDR3 comprises 16 residues. Looked up from germline, CDR1 is MNHEY and CDR2 is SVGEGT. With 5 bases removed from V and 0 bases from J, the gap between germline ends came to 17 bases. CDR3 region: CASSAPGHISSYEQYF. As DNA, the CDR3 is TGTGCCAGCAGTGCTCCGGGACACATAAGCTCCTACGAGCAGTACTTC.

The sample holds a few counts of this clonotype. This chain uses TRBV7-8 with TRBJ2-7; no reliable D call. Germline V gene sequence: CDR1 SGHVS, CDR2 FQNEAQ. The CDR3 is 14 amino acids. Trimming stripped 0 bases from V and 5 bases from J, with 11 bases between. The CDR3: CASSLARTWNEQYF. Here the CDR3 DNA reads TGTGCCAGCAGCTTAGCCCGAACGTGGAACGAGCAGTACTTC.

V gene TRBV6-1 combines with J gene TRBJ1-2; D possibly corresponds to TRBD1 (6 bases). The CDR3 is 14 amino acids. Trimming took off 1 base at V and 5 bases at J, with 11 bases between the two ends. The germline gives CDR1 MNHNS, CDR2 SASEGT. CDR3 protein: CASSEGPQGYGYTF. The CDR3 region has the DNA TGTGCCAGCAGTGAAGGCCCTCAGGGGTATGGCTACACCTTC.

This rearrangement joins TRBV28 to TRBJ1-5; D perhaps matches TRBD1 (5 bases). This CDR3 spans 14 amino acids. The V end was cut by 5 bases, the J end by 5 bases, with 13 bases between. Germline V gene data show CDR1 as MDHEN and CDR2 as SYDVKM. The CDR3 sequence: CASSVGPNYQPQHF. In DNA form, the CDR3 reads TGTGCCAGCAGTGTGGGACCAAATTATCAGCCCCAGCATTTT.

The chain recombines TRBV3-1 with TRBJ1-4, with D perhaps matching TRBD1 (5 bases). CDR3 length: 15 amino acids. Per germline, CDR1 LGHDT and CDR2 YNNKEL (reference sequence). The V end was cut by 0 bases, the J end by 6 bases, with 11 bases between. The CDR3 here is CASSQDGWGDEKLFF. The CDR3 DNA reads as TGTGCCAGCAGCCAAGATGGATGGGGGGATGAAAAACTGTTTTTT.

The rearrangement links TRBV29-1 to TRBJ1-1; tentative D call: TRBD1 (6 bases). V dropped 4 bases and J dropped 4 bases, with 13 bases sitting between them. Germline loops: CDR1 SQVTM, CDR2 ANQGSEA. The CDR3 has 13 amino acids. The CDR3: CSVGRGRGTEAFF. DNA of the CDR3: TGCAGCGTTGGACGGGGGCGCGGCACTGAAGCTTTCTTT.

The chain carries TRBV20-1 and TRBJ2-5; D is perhaps TRBD2 (5 bases). This CDR3 has 13 residues. The germline CDR1 and CDR2 sequences are DFQATT and SNEGSKA (reference sequence). Trimming took off 3 bases at V and 5 bases at J, with 13 bases between the two ends. The CDR3 reads CSARDSLRETQYF. The CDR3 DNA sequence: TGCAGTGCTAGGGACTCCCTCAGGGAGACCCAGTACTTC.

The CDR3 region is CSVRYSGANVLTF. As DNA, the CDR3 is TGCAGCGTGAGATACTCTGGGGCCAACGTCCTGACTTTC. This rearrangement joins TRBV29-1 to TRBJ2-6; D is uncertain. V gave up 6 bases and J gave up 0 bases, with 6 bases separating them. Germline lookup yields CDR1 SQVTM and CDR2 ANQGSEA. CDR3 size: 13 residues.

This clonotype came up many times. The chain has TRBV3-1 and TRBJ2-7; D gene ambiguous. Germline V lookup: CDR1 LGHDT, CDR2 YNNKEL (reference sequence). This CDR3 has 15 amino acids. Deletions cut 1 base from V and 3 bases from J, with 13 bases between. CDR3 nucleotide sequence: TGTGCCAGCAGCCAAGGGCGGACGGATCGCTACGAGCAGTACTTC. Protein product: CASSQGRTDRYEQYF.

Here the CDR3 reads CSVRGGSQYHNEAFF. The CDR3 nucleotides read TGCAGCGTCCGAGGAGGGTCCCAGTACCATAATGAAGCTTTCTTT. The genes are TRBV29-1 and TRBJ1-1, with D uncertain. The CDR3 has 15 amino acids. V lost 6 bases and J lost 7, with 24 bases in between. The germline gives CDR1 SQVTM, CDR2 ANQGSEA.

This clonotype was recorded many times. V and J are TRBV7-9 and TRBJ1-3, with TRBD1 as a possible D gene (5 bases). Per the germline V gene, CDR1 is SEHNR and CDR2 is FQNEAQ (reference sequence). The CDR3 contains 16 residues. V lost 1 base, J lost 2 bases, and 12 bases lay in between. The CDR3 loop is CASSLVSGVPGNTIYF. Written as DNA, the CDR3 is TGTGCCAGCAGCTTAGTATCGGGGGTGCCTGGAAACACCATATATTTT.

This clonotype was observed a handful of times. The chain uses TRBV7-8 and TRBJ1-5; D is undetermined. Per the germline V gene, CDR1 is SGHVS and CDR2 is FQNEAQ. Trimming took 0 bases from V and 5 from J, leaving 11 bases between them. The CDR3 totals 15 residues. CDR3: CASSLAGRKDQPQHF. In nucleotides, the CDR3 is TGTGCCAGCAGCTTAGCAGGGAGGAAGGATCAGCCCCAGCATTTT.

The chain employs TRBV6-5 and TRBJ2-1; D gene uncertain. The CDR3 extends over 13 amino acids. The V gene's germline CDR1 is MNHEY and CDR2 SVGAGI. Trimming took off 10 bases at V and 6 bases at J, with 16 bases between the two ends. Here the CDR3 DNA reads TGTGCCACCCGTATCGGGCGGTCCAATGAGCAGTTCTTC. It yields the protein CATRIGRSNEQFF.